The 28 T cell receptor beta chains below all came from one sample that was sequenced in a study of CD8 T cells in Susac syndrome. A quantity of about 0.45 to 1 ug RNA underwent reverse transcription using random hexamers. Each CDR3 protein gets one entry after TCRdb re-called the immunoSEQ multiplex PCR reads with MiXCR. This table holds roughly 200,000 distinct CDR3 sequences, around 94% found once. The sequencing sample was made of CD4+ T cells from PBMCs. The origin of the receptors is a human donor with Susac syndrome.

A note on this clonotype: Mismatch with germline at one junction end may stem from a read error. The V gene is TRBV11-2, the J gene TRBJ2-1; TRBD2 aligns across 8 bases. From germline, CDR1 is SGHAT and CDR2 FQNNGV. This CDR3 spans 11 amino acids. CDR3 coding DNA: TGTGCCGAGCGGGAGTACACTGAGCAGTTCTTC. Amino acids: CAEREYTEQFF.

V usage is TRBV7-6 and J usage is TRBJ2-7; tentative D call: TRBD1 (5 bases). V gave up 1 base and J gave up 1 base, with 11 bases separating them. This CDR3 spans 15 amino acids. The germline V gene has CDR1 SGHVS and CDR2 FNYEAQ. This chain's CDR3 is CASSLEWSGSYEQYF. The CDR3 DNA reads as TGTGCCAGCAGCTTAGAGTGGTCAGGGTCCTACGAGCAGTACTTC.

The V and J genes are TRBV18 and TRBJ1-4; D call uncertain. The CDR3 consists of 15 residues. The V end lost 2 bases, the J end lost 0 bases, and 7 bases lay between the germline ends. Germline V gene lookup returns CDR1 KGHSH and CDR2 LQKENI. The CDR3 DNA sequence: TGTGCCAGCTCACCAGCCCCAGCAACTAATGAAAAACTGTTTTTT. Encoded protein: CASSPAPATNEKLFF.

The chain links TRBV29-1 to TRBJ2-2; 8 positions agree with TRBD2. Germline assignment: CDR1 SQVTM and CDR2 ANQGSEA. The CDR3 covers 15 residues. Trimming at V came to 4 bases and at J to 4 bases, leaving 8 bases not matched to a gene. CDR3 DNA: TGCAGCGTTGCTTCGGGAGGGGGGTTCACCGGGGAGCTGTTTTTT. Translating gives CSVASGGGFTGELFF.

The chain employs TRBV30 and TRBJ1-5; D uncertain. From germline, CDR1 is GTSNPN and CDR2 SVGIG (reference sequence). V was pared by 2 bases and J by 6 bases, with 11 bases between. The CDR3 runs 13 residues. The CDR3 loop reads CAWSRGISQPQHF. The CDR3 DNA reads TGTGCCTGGAGTAGAGGGATCAGTCAGCCCCAGCATTTT.

This sequence joins TRBV29-1 and TRBJ1-2; D is uncertain. Between the trimmed V and J ends, which lost 5 bases and 2 bases, there was a span of 12 bases. The CDR3 is 13 residues long. Germline CDR1 and CDR2: SQVTM and ANQGSEA. The CDR3 coding sequence is TGCAGCGTTAAATCCGCAGCAAACTATGGCTACACCTTC. Its translation: CSVKSAANYGYTF.

CDR3 bases: TGTGCCAGCAGCTTAGCGGGAGAGGGTCCTGGGGCCAACGTCCTGACTTTC. Protein: CASSLAGEGPGANVLTF. This sequence joins TRBV7-9 and TRBJ2-6, with D perhaps TRBD2 (5 bases). The CDR3 covers 17 residues. The germline V gene has CDR1 SEHNR and CDR2 FQNEAQ (reference sequence). V gave up 0 bases and J gave up 2 bases, with 11 bases separating them.

In the case of this clonotype: The DNA is omitted, as the CDR3 cannot be located on it reliably, and the CDR3 follows TCRdb's listing. CDR3 loop: CSVEGTSSTSQSF. V is TRBV29-1 and J is TRBJ2-7. The CDR3 comprises 13 residues, both ends counted. Germline V gene lookup returns CDR1 SQVTM and CDR2 ANQGSEA.

As for this clonotype: The junction departs from the called germline gene at one end, perhaps through a read error. This rearrangement joins TRBV5-1 to TRBJ2-2; 12 bases are shared with TRBD2. Germline V gene data show CDR1 as SGHRS and CDR2 as YFSETQ. The CDR3 has 17 amino acids. CDR3 residues: CASSQRLAGAATRELFF. The CDR3 nucleotides are TGCGCCAGCAGCCAGAGACTAGCGGGAGCTGCCACCAGGGAGCTGTTTTTT.

This clonotype was observed a single time. The gene calls are TRBV6-6 and TRBJ1-2; 9 nucleotides agree with TRBD1. The V segment lost 5 bases and the J segment 3 bases; nucleotides outside the gene matches: 4. The CDR3 covers 14 residues. Germline loops: CDR1 MNHNY, CDR2 SVGAGI (reference sequence). As DNA, the CDR3 is TGTGCCAGCAGTCCGGGACAGGGATACTATGGCTACACCTTC. Its translation is CASSPGQGYYGYTF.

The rearrangement joins TRBV28 to TRBJ2-2, with TRBD2 matching over 7 bases. This CDR3 is built from 15 residues. The germline V gene encodes CDR1 MDHEN and CDR2 SYDVKM. V lost 4 bases, J lost 4 bases, and 6 bases stayed unmatched. The CDR3 DNA is TGTGCCAGCAGTTATTTCGGCGGGGGCACCGGGGAGCTGTTTTTT. Translated: CASSYFGGGTGELFF.

V usage is TRBV4-1 and J usage is TRBJ2-2, with 14 nucleotides matching TRBD2. CDR3 length: 15 residues. Trimming at V came to 6 bases and at J to 6 bases, leaving 3 bases not matched to a gene. Germline assignment: CDR1 MGHRA and CDR2 YSYEKL. The CDR3 is CASRGLAGVAGELFF. The DNA for the CDR3 is TGCGCCAGCAGGGGACTAGCGGGGGTTGCCGGGGAGCTGTTTTTT.

This sequence joins TRBV18 and TRBJ1-1; 10 positions agree with TRBD1. Germline CDR1 KGHSH, CDR2 LQKENI. The junction had 7 bases not matched to a gene; V was cut back by 3 bases and J by 0 bases. This CDR3 is built from 17 residues. CDR3 in amino acids: CASSPSGQGPLNTEAFF. CDR3 bases: TGTGCCAGCTCACCTTCGGGACAGGGGCCTCTGAACACTGAAGCTTTCTTT.

V is TRBV20-1 and J is TRBJ2-7; 10 positions match TRBD1. The CDR3 is 14 amino acids. The germline gives CDR1 DFQATT, CDR2 SNEGSKA (reference sequence). Trimming cost V 5 bases and J 2 bases; bases outside gene matches: 6. In DNA, the CDR3 is TGCAGTGCTGGAGGACAGGGGGGAACCTACGAGCAGTACTTC. It is translated as CSAGGQGGTYEQYF.

This rearrangement joins TRBV18 to TRBJ1-2; a possible D gene is TRBD1 (5 bases). The germline V gene encodes CDR1 KGHSH and CDR2 LQKENI. CDR3 length equals 13 residues. V was clipped by 3 bases and J by 6 bases, with 11 bases between them. CDR3 nucleotides: TGTGCCAGCTCACCCGGGACCGGTCATGGCTACACCTTC. This encodes CASSPGTGHGYTF.

The V and J genes are TRBV29-1 and TRBJ2-5; 8 bases align to TRBD2. V lost 7 bases and J lost 0; bases outside the gene matches: 7. The CDR3 sequence is 14 residues long. Germline values: CDR1 SQVTM, CDR2 ANQGSEA. CDR3: CSAAPLADQETQYF. The CDR3 nucleotides are TGCAGCGCCGCCCCACTAGCGGACCAAGAGACCCAGTACTTC.

The rearrangement uses TRBV20-1 and TRBJ1-2, with TRBD1 matching over 8 bases. Trimming took 5 bases from V and 4 from J; bases not matched to a gene: 6. The CDR3 totals 13 residues. The germline V gene encodes CDR1 DFQATT and CDR2 SNEGSKA (reference sequence). The CDR3 DNA is TGCAGTGCTCGAGGACAGGGAGGCTATGGCTACACCTTC. Translated: CSARGQGGYGYTF.

The chain employs TRBV7-6 and TRBJ1-6, with 8 bases identical to TRBD1. Looked up from germline, CDR1 is SGHVS and CDR2 is FNYEAQ. The CDR3 spans 17 residues. The V gene end was trimmed by 3 bases and the J gene end by 7 bases; junction bases not matched to a gene: 11. For the CDR3, the DNA is TGTGCCAGCAGCTTGGGTCGACAGGGGTTGAGCAATTCACCCCTCCACTTT. Its translation is CASSLGRQGLSNSPLHF.

This rearrangement joins TRBV10-3 to TRBJ2-7; unclear D gene. Trimming stripped 2 bases from V and 3 bases from J, with 5 bases between. CDR1 ENHRY and CDR2 SYGVKD come from the germline V gene. CDR3 length equals 12 residues. The CDR3, as DNA: TGTGCCATCAGTGAGCGCGGCTACGAGCAGTACTTC. As protein: CAISERGYEQYF.

In its sample, this clonotype was seen once. As DNA, the CDR3 is TGTGCCAGCAGCCGCCGGGACTTCGACACCGGGGAGCTGTTTTTT. It is translated as CASSRRDFDTGELFF. The chain carries TRBV7-9 and TRBJ2-2, with D possibly matching TRBD2 (6 bases). V lost 5 bases and J 3 bases, leaving 13 bases between the germline ends. The CDR3 consists of 15 residues. The germline CDR1 and CDR2 sequences are SEHNR and FQNEAQ (reference sequence).

The J gene is TRBJ1-2, the V gene TRBV6-5; D is unclear. V was clipped by 0 bases and J by 8 bases, with 13 bases between them. Germline V gene lookup returns CDR1 MNHEY and CDR2 SVGAGI. This CDR3 has 14 residues. Written as DNA, the CDR3 is TGTGCCAGCAGTTACTCCCGCATAGGTGGAGGCTACACCTTC. As protein: CASSYSRIGGGYTF.

DNA for the CDR3: TGTGCCAGCAGGCTCAGGGTAGTCAGCGAGCAGTACTTC. Residues: CASRLRVVSEQYF. This chain uses TRBV7-2 with TRBJ2-7, with D possibly matching TRBD1 (5 bases). The V end was cut by 6 bases, the J end by 6 bases, with 15 bases between. CDR1 is SGHTA and CDR2 is FQGNSA in the germline V gene. CDR3 length: 13 residues.

This clonotype was recorded only once. V and J are TRBV20-1 and TRBJ1-1; no reliable D call. V was pared by 5 bases and J by 2 bases, with 12 bases between. The CDR3 totals 13 residues. Germline V CDR1 and CDR2: DFQATT, SNEGSKA (reference sequence). The CDR3 sequence is CSADGRPNTEAFF. The CDR3 coding sequence is TGCAGTGCTGACGGACGGCCTAACACTGAAGCTTTCTTT.

The V call is TRBV20-1, the J call TRBJ1-1; D unclear. The CDR3 contains 14 residues. The germline V gene has CDR1 DFQATT and CDR2 SNEGSKA (reference sequence). V shed 0 bases and J shed 1 base, with 9 bases lying between them. CDR3 nucleotide sequence: TGCAGTGCTAGAGAAGTGCAACGGAACACTGAAGCTTTCTTT. Translating gives CSAREVQRNTEAFF.

V usage is TRBV19 and J usage is TRBJ2-3; D is undetermined. Per the germline V gene, CDR1 is LNHDA and CDR2 is SQIVND (reference sequence). The CDR3 consists of 15 residues. The ends were cut back, 6 bases at V and 2 bases at J, with 15 bases in the middle. CDR3 region: CASRMGALTTDTQYF. The CDR3 DNA follows: TGTGCCAGTAGGATGGGCGCCCTCACCACAGATACGCAGTATTTT. The full variable domain, with the rest looked up from reference TRBV19 and TRBJ2-3, is DGGITQSPKYLFRKEGQNVTLSCEQNLNHDAMYWYRQDPGQGLRLIYYSQIVNDFQKGDIAEGYSVSREKKESFPLTVTSAQKNPTAFYLCASRMGALTTDTQYFGPGTRLTVL.

V gene TRBV30 combines with J gene TRBJ1-1; D ambiguous. This CDR3 has 16 amino acids. The V gene lost 2 bases and the J gene lost 3 bases, with 19 bases spanning the gap. Looked up from germline, CDR1 is GTSNPN and CDR2 is SVGIG (reference sequence). The CDR3 is CAWSNSPTPGYTEAFF. In nucleotides, the CDR3 is TGTGCCTGGAGTAACTCCCCCACGCCCGGATACACTGAAGCTTTCTTT. Filled out from reference TRBV30 and TRBJ1-1, the complete variable domain reads SQTIHQWPATLVQPVGSPLSLECTVEGTSNPNLYWYRQAAGRGLQLLFYSVGIGQISSEVPQNLSASRPQDRQFILSSKKLLLSDSGFYLCAWSNSPTPGYTEAFFGQGTRLTVV.

J is TRBJ2-2 and V is TRBV30, with D uncertain. CDR1 is GTSNPN, CDR2 SVGIG, per germline (reference sequence). With 0 bases removed from V and 5 bases from J, the gap between germline ends came to 10 bases. The CDR3 extends over 14 amino acids. The CDR3: CAWSVKGKTGELFF. The CDR3 nucleotides read TGTGCCTGGAGTGTTAAGGGAAAGACCGGGGAGCTGTTTTTT. Drawing the rest from reference TRBV30 and TRBJ2-2, the complete variable domain is SQTIHQWPATLVQPVGSPLSLECTVEGTSNPNLYWYRQAAGRGLQLLFYSVGIGQISSEVPQNLSASRPQDRQFILSSKKLLLSDSGFYLCAWSVKGKTGELFFGEGSRLTVL.

The chain is built from TRBV7-2 and TRBJ1-5; tentatively, D is TRBD1 (5 bases). The length of the CDR3 is 13 residues. Trimming pared 5 bases from V and 6 bases from J, leaving 11 bases between. Germline V gives CDR1 SGHTA, CDR2 FQGNSA. For the CDR3, the DNA is TGTGCCAGCAGCCTAGGGGTGCGTCAGCCCCAGCATTTT. Translated, it gives CASSLGVRQPQHF.